This T cell receptor beta chain appears in the sequencing data of a study of radiotherapy plus CTLA-4 blockade in lung cancer. Here immunoSEQ multiplex PCR was the method, and the copy in TCRdb shows in-frame clones only, minus some. The data show some 35,000 clones, approximately 85% seen once. The CDR3 has 16 amino acids. Unmatched junction bases numbered 8, after V lost 4 bases and J lost 2 bases. Germline-derived CDR1 and CDR2 are MGHRA and YSYEKL. The chain employs TRBV4-1 and TRBJ1-3; TRBD1 matches 7 bases. The source is a human donor with non-small cell lung cancer who had stable disease on radiotherapy plus ipilimumab. Sample: peripheral blood, taken from a patient treated with radiotherapy plus ipilimumab. Written as DNA, the CDR3 is TGCGCCAGCAGCCGTCCAACAGGGGACCCTGGAAACACCATATATTTT. Residues: CASSRPTGDPGNTIYF.